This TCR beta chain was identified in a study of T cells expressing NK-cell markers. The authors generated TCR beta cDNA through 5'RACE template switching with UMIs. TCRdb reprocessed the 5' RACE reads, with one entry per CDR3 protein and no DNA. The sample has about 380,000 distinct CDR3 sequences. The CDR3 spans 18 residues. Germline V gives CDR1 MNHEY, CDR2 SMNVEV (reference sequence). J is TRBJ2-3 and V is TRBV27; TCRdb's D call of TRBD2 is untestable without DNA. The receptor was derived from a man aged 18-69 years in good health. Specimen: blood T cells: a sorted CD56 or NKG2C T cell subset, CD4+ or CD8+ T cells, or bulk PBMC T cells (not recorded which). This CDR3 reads CASTGGLAGAPSTDTQYF.